Sequencing of this T cell receptor (beta chain) was carried out in a study of vaccination effects on CD4 cells after COVID-19. General study results and limits: Few convalescent patients were included, and no early post-infection timepoints were sampled. Marked contraction was observed in infection-induced and vaccine-induced clones late after vaccination.

Measured with immunoSEQ multiplex PCR; TCRdb has only the in-frame clones, and not every one. The sample gives almost 40,000 clones, roughly 82% of which show up once; roughly 3% is in the top ten. Turning to this clone: Its antigen remains unknown.

A 10-day culture period preceded the isolation of CD4+ T cells. Material: CD4+ T cells from PBMCs cultured without peptide, obtained before COVID-19 vaccination. The clonotype was recovered from a human donor who received a COVID-19 vaccine.

The CDR3 DNA sequence: TGTGCCAGCAACCCCGGATACTCTGGGGCCAACGTCCTGACTTTC. Protein: CASNPGYSGANVLTF. The rearrangement links TRBV6-2 or TRBV6-3 to TRBJ2-6; D is undetermined. V shed 7 bases and J shed 0 bases, with 10 bases lying between them. The V gene's germline CDR1 is MNHEY and CDR2 SVGEGT. The CDR3 consists of 15 residues.